Each of the 13 T cell receptor beta chains below was sequenced from the same sample in a study of T cells in Graves' hyperthyroidism and ophthalmopathy. Researchers amplified the TCR beta CDR3 regions from RNA transcripts. Primed by the HTBI set, a first-round RT-PCR was run on the TCR CDR3. Each CDR3 protein is one row after TCRdb ran MiXCR on the multiplex PCR reads. The table shows around 520,000 distinct CDR3 sequences, with roughly 14% occurring only once. The material sequenced was blood. The receptors come from a young woman with Graves' hyperthyroidism.

This clonotype was recorded at least ten times. The chain is built from TRBV7-9 and TRBJ2-1; TRBD2 matches 11 bases. The CDR3 is 14 residues long. The ends lost 7 bases at V and 3 bases at J; junction bases unmatched: 2. Germline V gene lookup returns CDR1 SEHNR and CDR2 FQNEAQ (reference sequence). The CDR3 DNA reads TGTGCCAGCATCCTAGCGGGAGGCTACAATGAGCAGTTCTTC. Protein sequence: CASILAGGYNEQFF.

To note about this clonotype: Possible read error: a much larger clone is one base away. The gene calls are TRBV6-2 or TRBV6-3 and TRBJ1-1; no reliable D call. The CDR3 sequence is 16 residues long. Germline V gene sequence: CDR1 MNHEY, CDR2 SVGEGT. The CDR3 is CTSSSRLTMGNTEAFF. CDR3 sequence (DNA): TGTACCAGCAGTTCCCGACTCACCATGGGGAACACTGAAGCTTTCTTT.

This clonotype was picked up many times. This chain uses TRBV5-1 with TRBJ2-3; no clear D gene. Trimming took 1 base from V and 4 from J, leaving 10 bases between them. The CDR3 runs 14 residues. Looked up from germline, CDR1 is SGHRS and CDR2 is YFSETQ. The CDR3 loop is CASSLPGPSDTQYF. DNA of the CDR3: TGCGCCAGCAGCTTGCCCGGACCATCAGATACGCAGTATTTT.

This chain uses TRBV20-1 with TRBJ2-7; TRBD2 matches 8 bases. Germline CDR1 reads DFQATT; CDR2 reads SNEGSKA (reference sequence). With 2 bases clipped from V and 2 bases from J, the junction kept 2 bases outside the gene matches. CDR3 length equals 13 residues. As DNA, the CDR3 is TGCAGTGCTAGACTAGCGGGCACCTACGAGCAGTACTTC. This translates into CSARLAGTYEQYF.

This clonotype was counted at least ten times. The rearrangement links TRBV30 to TRBJ2-2, with TRBD2 matching over 8 bases. With 1 base clipped from V and 1 base from J, the junction kept 11 bases outside the gene matches. CDR3 length equals 18 residues. The germline V gene has CDR1 GTSNPN and CDR2 SVGIG (reference sequence). CDR3 loop: CAWSGVGSGLVNTGELFF. The CDR3 nucleotides are TGTGCCTGGAGTGGAGTGGGATCGGGACTAGTGAACACCGGGGAGCTGTTTTTT.

The chain links TRBV13 to TRBJ2-7, with D perhaps matching TRBD1 (5 bases). Germline CDR1 is PRHDT and CDR2 is FYEKMQ (reference sequence). The ends were cut back, 0 bases at V and 4 bases at J, with 16 bases in the middle. CDR3 size: 16 residues. CDR3 bases: TGTGCCAGCAGCTTAGGAGGGGATCCTACCCGGTACGAGCAGTACTTC. It encodes CASSLGGDPTRYEQYF.

This clonotype appeared many times. This chain connects TRBV20-1 to TRBJ2-2; D unclear. V lost 6 bases and J lost 2, with 7 bases in between. Looked up from germline, CDR1 is DFQATT and CDR2 is SNEGSKA (reference sequence). The CDR3 totals 12 residues. The CDR3 protein is CSAVGNTGELFF. CDR3 coding DNA: TGCAGTGCGGTCGGAAACACCGGGGAGCTGTTTTTT.

This clonotype has a handful of counts. The chain recombines TRBV5-1 with TRBJ2-7; D possibly corresponds to TRBD2 (6 bases). CDR1 is SGHRS, CDR2 YFSETQ, per germline. The CDR3 extends over 15 amino acids. The V end lost 7 bases, the J end lost 5 bases, and 22 bases lay between the germline ends. The CDR3 protein is CASSLEWDLEHEQYF. As DNA, the CDR3 is TGCGCCAGCTCTTTGGAGTGGGACTTAGAGCACGAGCAGTACTTC.

This clonotype was detected ten times or more. V usage is TRBV6-1 and J usage is TRBJ2-2, with 7 bases matching TRBD2. Per the germline V gene, CDR1 is MNHNS and CDR2 is SASEGT. The CDR3 extends over 15 amino acids. V gave up 4 bases and J gave up 5 bases; unmatched junction bases: 7. The CDR3 is CASSGRGGLTGELFF. CDR3 sequence (DNA): TGTGCCAGCAGTGGGCGGGGAGGGTTGACCGGGGAGCTGTTTTTT.

This clonotype was recorded a few times. The V gene is TRBV5-5, the J gene TRBJ2-1; D may match TRBD1 or TRBD2 (6 bases each). Germline loops: CDR1 SGHKS, CDR2 YYEKEE (reference sequence). This CDR3 has 18 residues. The V and J ends lost 4 bases and 8 bases respectively, with 28 bases between them. The CDR3 nucleotides are TGTGCCAGCAGCCCCACTTCTCGGGGGCCCAGGGAACGGCATGAGCAGTTCTTC. This sequence encodes CASSPTSRGPRERHEQFF.

In its sample, this clonotype was seen many times. The rearrangement joins TRBV19 to TRBJ2-3, with TRBD1 as a possible D gene (5 bases). Per germline, CDR1 LNHDA and CDR2 SQIVND (reference sequence). This CDR3 has 13 amino acids. The ends were cut back, 8 bases at V and 1 base at J, with 10 bases in the middle. The CDR3 loop is CASGHGGTDTQYF. The CDR3 DNA reads as TGTGCCAGTGGACACGGAGGCACAGATACGCAGTATTTT.

This clonotype was observed many times. The J gene is TRBJ2-1, the V gene TRBV6-1; D assignment may be TRBD1 or TRBD2 (5 bases each). Trimming pared 10 bases from V and 6 bases from J, leaving 10 bases between. The CDR3 totals 11 residues. Germline CDR1 is MNHNS and CDR2 is SASEGT. The CDR3 loop is CAIGAVNEQFF. Written as DNA, the CDR3 is TGTGCCATCGGGGCGGTCAATGAGCAGTTCTTC.

This clonotype occurred a few times. V gene TRBV4-1 combines with J gene TRBJ1-5; D is undetermined. CDR3 length equals 15 residues. The V gene lost 1 base and the J gene lost 6 bases, with 13 bases spanning the gap. From germline, CDR1 is MGHRA and CDR2 YSYEKL. The CDR3 DNA reads as TGCGCCAGCAGCCAAGCGATGGGAGGCGGTCAGCCCCAGCATTTT. Translating gives CASSQAMGGGQPQHF.